The 20 T cell receptor beta chains presented below share a single source sample, sequenced in a study of blood T cell repertoires in COVID-19. The assay was immunoSEQ multiplex PCR, and TCRdb's table has in-frame clones only and misses some. This sample has approximately 30,000 clones, with about 90% found just once. The sequenced material came from peripheral blood. The receptors shown here come from a middle-aged woman with active or convalescent COVID-19.

This chain uses TRBV15 with TRBJ1-2, with TRBD1 matching 10 bases. Per germline, CDR1 LNHNV and CDR2 YYDKDF (reference sequence). V was clipped by 0 bases and J by 6 bases; unmatched bases: 4. The CDR3 has 15 residues. For the CDR3, the DNA is TGTGCCACCAGCAGAGAGGGACAGGGGTTGAATGGCTACACCTTC. Its translation is CATSREGQGLNGYTF.

The chain carries TRBV29-1 and TRBJ2-7; D may be TRBD2 (5 bases). Trimming removed 7 bases from V and 6 bases from J, with 19 bases in between. Germline values: CDR1 SQVTM, CDR2 ANQGSEA. This CDR3 spans 13 amino acids. The CDR3 here is CSAGNGVYGEQYF. CDR3 nucleotide sequence: TGCAGCGCCGGGAACGGGGTCTACGGCGAGCAGTACTTC.

V and J are TRBV4-3 and TRBJ1-1, with D possibly TRBD1 on 6 matching bases. The V and J ends lost 4 bases and 0 bases respectively, with 15 bases between them. This CDR3 spans 16 amino acids. Germline CDR1 and CDR2: LGHNA and YSLEER. CDR3 nucleotide sequence: TGCGCCAGCAGCCCAGGACAGCATATAGTGAACACTGAAGCTTTCTTT. This translates into CASSPGQHIVNTEAFF.

CDR3 protein: CASSKGTGGTGELFF. As DNA, the CDR3 is TGTGCCAGCAGTAAAGGGACAGGAGGCACCGGGGAGCTGTTTTTT. The chain employs TRBV27 and TRBJ2-2; 8 bases are shared with TRBD1. The germline V gene encodes CDR1 MNHEY and CDR2 SMNVEV (reference sequence). The CDR3 is 15 amino acids. Trimming took 5 bases from V and 4 from J; bases not matched to a gene: 6.

The table lists this clone with a count of one. The V call is TRBV5-1, the J call TRBJ2-3, with unresolved D. Germline lookup yields CDR1 SGHRS and CDR2 YFSETQ. V was cut by 1 base and J by 2 bases, with 8 bases left in between. This CDR3 has 14 amino acids. The CDR3: CASSLSGSTDTQYF. CDR3 coding DNA: TGCGCCAGCAGCTTGTCTGGCTCCACAGATACGCAGTATTTT.

The V gene is TRBV10-3, the J gene TRBJ2-7, with TRBD2 identical over 12 bases. The V gene's germline CDR1 is ENHRY and CDR2 SYGVKD. The length of the CDR3 is 16 residues. The trim removed 3 bases at V and 0 bases at J, leaving 3 bases unmatched. The CDR3 spells CAISDWTSGNSYEQYF. For the CDR3, the DNA is TGTGCCATCAGTGACTGGACTAGCGGGAACTCCTACGAGCAGTACTTC.

The chain uses TRBV18 and TRBJ2-7; a weak D match, TRBD1 (6 bases). The V end was cut by 5 bases, the J end by 4 bases, with 24 bases between. The CDR3 runs 17 residues. Germline-derived CDR1 and CDR2 are KGHSH and LQKENI. In DNA form, the CDR3 reads TGTGCCAGCTCAGCAGGACCGAAACAGGGTTCCAGGTACGAGCAGTACTTC. As protein: CASSAGPKQGSRYEQYF.

The CDR3 nucleotides are TGTGCCAGCAGCCACAGACTAGCGGGAGGGCCGAGGACAGATACGCAGTATTTT. Translating gives CASSHRLAGGPRTDTQYF. V is TRBV5-6 and J is TRBJ2-3; 14 bases fit TRBD2. CDR3 length: 18 residues. From germline, CDR1 is SGHDT and CDR2 YYEEEE. J gave up 3 bases and V 4 bases, and 10 bases lay outside the gene matches. Filled out from reference TRBV5-6 and TRBJ2-3, the complete variable domain reads DAGVTQSPTHLIKTRGQQVTLRCSPKSGHDTVSWYQQALGQGPQFIFQYYEEEERQRGNFPDRFSGHQFPNYSSELNVNALLLGDSALYLCASSHRLAGGPRTDTQYFGPGTRLTVL.

The rearrangement links TRBV5-1 to TRBJ2-3; 12 bases agree with TRBD2. J lost 2 bases, V lost 4 bases, and 8 bases had no gene match. The CDR3 consists of 17 residues. Per germline, CDR1 SGHRS and CDR2 YFSETQ. CDR3 amino acids: CASSIRLAGANTDTQYF. CDR3 bases: TGCGCCAGCAGCATTAGACTAGCGGGGGCGAACACAGATACGCAGTATTTT. Drawing the rest from reference TRBV5-1 and TRBJ2-3, the complete variable domain is KAGVTQTPRYLIKTRGQQVTLSCSPISGHRSVSWYQQTPGQGLQFLFEYFSETQRNKGNFPGRFSGRQFSNSRSEMNVSTLELGDSALYLCASSIRLAGANTDTQYFGPGTRLTVL.

The J gene is TRBJ1-3, the V gene TRBV6-7; 9 bases align to TRBD1. TRBV6-7 is an open reading frame, and its role is uncertain. This CDR3 is 20 amino acids long. Germline trimming cut 5 bases from V and 2 bases from J; bases unmatched to any gene: 19. The CDR3 sequence is CASSQVAGTGRNRAGNTIYF. CDR3 bases: TGTGCCAGCAGTCAAGTGGCCGGGACAGGGAGAAACAGGGCTGGAAACACCATATATTTT.

The chain joins TRBV6-2 or TRBV6-3 to TRBJ2-7; D remains unclear. The germline V gene has CDR1 MNHEY and CDR2 SVGEGT. V dropped 5 bases and J dropped 3 bases, with 14 bases sitting between them. The CDR3 is 14 amino acids. In DNA, the CDR3 is TGTGCCAGCAGTGCCATCGCTATTAACTACGAGCAGTACTTC. Its translation: CASSAIAINYEQYF.

This clone was seen a single time. The chain recombines TRBV7-2 with TRBJ2-7, with 13 bases that match TRBD2. The V gene end was trimmed by 4 bases and the J gene end by 4 bases; junction bases not matched to a gene: 4. Germline loops: CDR1 SGHTA, CDR2 FQGNSA. There are 15 residues in the CDR3. CDR3 coding DNA: TGTGCCAGCAGCTCAACTAGCGGGGGGGAGTACGAGCAGTACTTC. Its protein is CASSSTSGGEYEQYF.

The gene calls are TRBV5-1 and TRBJ2-2; TRBD2 is a possible D gene (6 bases). V was cut by 0 bases and J by 3 bases, with 12 bases left in between. This CDR3 is 16 amino acids long. CDR1 SGHRS and CDR2 YFSETQ come from the germline V gene. The CDR3, as DNA: TGCGCCAGCAGCTTGGCCATCGGGGGTGACACCGGGGAGCTGTTTTTT. Its translation: CASSLAIGGDTGELFF.

The V gene is TRBV5-4, the J gene TRBJ1-1, with TRBD1 matching 7 bases. The V gene's germline CDR1 is SGHNT and CDR2 YYREEE (reference sequence). V was clipped by 2 bases and J by 6 bases; unmatched bases: 4. The CDR3 sequence is 13 residues long. CDR3 sequence: CASSFKGTAEAFF. CDR3 nucleotides: TGTGCCAGCAGCTTTAAAGGGACAGCTGAAGCTTTCTTT.

This clone was found once. The chain is built from TRBV25-1 and TRBJ2-2; D is possibly TRBD1 (6 bases). Trimming took 1 base from V and 3 from J, leaving 9 bases between them. The germline gives CDR1 MGHDK, CDR2 SYGVNS. The CDR3 consists of 15 residues. The CDR3 loop is CASSESHRDTGELFF. The DNA for the CDR3 is TGTGCCAGCAGTGAATCCCACAGGGACACCGGGGAGCTGTTTTTT.

This chain connects TRBV6-5 to TRBJ2-1; 7 nucleotides align to TRBD1. Germline V gene lookup returns CDR1 MNHEY and CDR2 SVGAGI. V shed 6 bases, J shed 8 bases, and the junction held 7 bases outside the gene matches. This CDR3 is built from 13 residues. The DNA for the CDR3 is TGTGCCAGCAGCTTCGACAGGGTCTATGAGCAGTTCTTC. Encoded protein: CASSFDRVYEQFF.

The CDR3 DNA reads as TGTGCCAGCAGCCCCACAGGGGGTGGTGAAAAACTGTTTTTT. It encodes CASSPTGGGEKLFF. The chain is built from TRBV7-8 and TRBJ1-4, with 8 nucleotides matching TRBD1. With V trimmed by 5 bases and J by 7 bases, 6 bases remained unmatched. This CDR3 has 14 amino acids. Germline V CDR1 and CDR2: SGHVS, FQNEAQ.

The chain employs TRBV18 and TRBJ2-2; 8 positions match TRBD2. The CDR3 sequence is 16 residues long. Per the germline V gene, CDR1 is KGHSH and CDR2 is LQKENI. J lost 2 bases, V lost 3 bases, and 5 bases had no gene match. The CDR3 DNA is TGTGCCAGCTCACCCTTAGCGGGACCCAACACCGGGGAGCTGTTTTTT. Its protein product is CASSPLAGPNTGELFF.

The chain carries TRBV7-3 and TRBJ1-2; D perhaps matches TRBD1 (5 bases). The CDR3 is made up of 13 amino acids. Trimming left V 2 bases short and J 2 bases short, with 6 bases between. From germline, CDR1 is SGHTA and CDR2 FQGTGA. For the CDR3, the DNA is TGTGCCAGCAGCTTAGACAGCAACTATGGCTACACCTTC. As protein: CASSLDSNYGYTF.

The CDR3 sequence is CASSNHQDYGYTF. The CDR3 nucleotides read TGTGCCAGCAGCAATCATCAGGACTATGGCTACACCTTC. The chain has TRBV12-3 or TRBV12-4 and TRBJ1-2, with D hard to call. With 6 bases removed from V and 3 bases from J, the gap between germline ends came to 11 bases. The CDR3 is made up of 13 amino acids.